The source of this TCR beta chain is a study of cytomegalovirus exposure and HLA in healthy donors. Findings and limits, study-wide: With DRB1 most and HLA-C fewest, TCR association rates differed between HLA loci in a later analysis. In an earlier analysis, most TCR beta V segments were productive about 87% or about 30% of the time.

Both 60 Vbeta primers and 13 Jbeta primers went into the PCR. Generated by immunoSEQ multiplex PCR, the TCRdb table keeps only in-frame clones and is missing some. The repertoire has roughly 140,000 clones, about 80% of them found once; the top ten carry about 6.4%. This clone was detected only a few times. No antigen is known for it. Germline lookup yields CDR1 MNHNS and CDR2 SASEGT. Trimming shortened V by 2 bases and J by 4 bases, and 17 bases separated the two germline ends. The CDR3 is made up of 16 amino acids. The V gene is TRBV6-1, the J gene TRBJ1-2, with D possibly matching TRBD1 (5 bases). This sequence was found in a woman in her 50s in good health and CMV-seropositive. The specimen sequenced was PBMCs. CDR3 sequence reads: CASSEKGFGGIYGYTF. CDR3 sequence (DNA): TGTGCCAGCAGTGAAAAGGGGTTTGGCGGCATCTATGGCTACACCTTC.